This T cell receptor beta chain comes out of a study of T-cell memory formation after mild COVID-19. Study-level findings and limits: Largely, contracting CD4+ clones fell within CM and EM, and contracting CD8+ clones within EMRA. CD4+ bias marked clones expanding day 15 to 37, unlike balanced contracting clones.

Germline assignment: CDR1 MNHNS and CDR2 SASEGT. Trimming stripped 2 bases from V and 3 bases from J, with 7 bases between. The CDR3 length is 13 residues. As to this clonotype: Its cognate antigen is unknown.

TCRdb passed the 5' RACE reads through MiXCR, listing each CDR3 protein once. The sample includes hundreds of thousands of distinct CDR3 sequences, roughly 18% of them seen just once. This chain joins TRBV6-1 and TRBJ1-2, with D hard to call. Material: PBMCs or a T cell subset sorted from them (not recorded which). The source of this sequence is an adult woman who had mild COVID-19 (a few samples of this study predate the infection). Cell type and time point are not known. For the CDR3, the DNA is TGTGCCAGCAGTGAACTGCAAGACTATGGCTACACCTTC. Residues: CASSELQDYGYTF.